This T cell receptor (beta chain) was sequenced in a study of cytomegalovirus exposure and HLA in healthy donors. Points from the study as a whole: Reported performance of the classifier showed diagnosis of cytomegalovirus status with high specificity and sensitivity.

This clone came up a few times. The antigen remains unidentified. A junction boundary mismatches the germline segment, possibly from a read error. The PCR had 60 Vbeta and 13 Jbeta primers. Assay: immunoSEQ multiplex PCR; the TCRdb copy retains only in-frame clones and omits some. Of approximately 100,000 clones listed, around 66% are singletons. The CDR3 is 13 amino acids. CDR1 and CDR2 (germline): SSHAT, FNYEAQ (reference sequence). The source of this sequence is a man aged 25 to 40 in good health and CMV-seronegative. The chain has TRBV7-7 and TRBJ2-1; D perhaps matches TRBD1 (6 bases). Sequencing was carried out using PBMCs. The CDR3 is CASSVDSYNEQFF. For the CDR3, the DNA is TGTGCTAGCAGCGTGGACAGTTACAATGAGCAGTTCTTC. The full variable domain, with the rest looked up from reference TRBV7-7 and TRBJ2-1, is GAGVSQSPRYKVTKRGQDVTLRCDPISSHATLYWYQQALGQGPEFLTYFNYEAQPDKSGLPSDRFSAERPEGSISTLTIQRTEQRDSAMYRCASSVDSYNEQFFGPGTRLTVL.